The 22 T cell receptor beta chains presented below share a single source sample, sequenced in a study of tumor-infiltrating lymphocytes in primary liver carcinoma. Blood RNA came from unsorted whole blood; germline DNA was also extracted. The investigators made TCR beta cDNA from roughly 0.55 ug total RNA, using a constant-region primer. Researchers made the TCR beta libraries by running three nested multiplex PCR rounds with slightly modified ARM-PCR. The study ran its first two PCR rounds for roughly 10 cycles each, using TRBV1-TRBV30 forward primers and a C-beta reverse primer. TCRdb itself ran the multiplex PCR reads through MiXCR, one entry per CDR3 protein. The sample holds fewer than 350,000 distinct CDR3 sequences, less than 65% seen once. Sequencing was carried out using peripheral blood. The receptors shown here come from a man aged 35-49 years with primary liver carcinoma and hepatitis B virus infection.

Note on this clonotype: A single base separates this from a much larger clone, so it may be a read error. The chain employs TRBV6-5 and TRBJ1-2; D gene uncertain. Germline V gene lookup returns CDR1 MNHEY and CDR2 SVGAGI. The CDR3 is 11 amino acids. The CDR3 reads CASSRQGGCTF. The CDR3 DNA reads TGTGCCAGCAGCCGCCAAGGTGGCTGCACCTTC.

The V gene is TRBV11-2, the J gene TRBJ2-1; TRBD1 aligns across 8 bases. This CDR3 has 16 amino acids. Losses at the gene ends were 5 bases for V and 9 bases for J; bases not matched to a gene: 15. Germline CDR1 and CDR2: SGHAT and FQNNGV. Here the CDR3 reads CASSLGQGAKYAEQFF. The CDR3 coding sequence is TGTGCCAGCAGCCTCGGACAGGGTGCTAAGTATGCTGAGCAGTTCTTC.

Regarding this clonotype: A read error may be the cause here, since a much bigger clone is one base away. V and J are TRBV6-1 and TRBJ2-1; 9 nucleotides agree with TRBD2. The CDR3 runs 15 residues. V lost 8 bases to trimming and J lost 7 bases; unmatched junction nucleotides: 12. Germline V gene lookup returns CDR1 MNHNS and CDR2 SASEGT. In DNA form, the CDR3 reads TGTGCCAGCCGATTTCTAGCGGGATCGTGTAATGAGCAGTTCTTC. Its protein product is CASRFLAGSCNEQFF.

The chain uses TRBV10-3 and TRBJ2-3; TRBD2 might be the D (6 bases). V dropped 9 bases and J dropped 0 bases, with 7 bases sitting between them. Germline CDR1 is ENHRY and CDR2 is SYGVKD. This CDR3 spans 12 amino acids. CDR3 coding DNA: TGTGCCATAAGCGGGAGCACAGATACGCAGTATTTT. It is translated as CAISGSTDTQYF.

A word on this clonotype: The junction and the germline gene differ at one end; a read error may be behind it. This sequence joins TRBV11-2 and TRBJ2-5; D ambiguous. The length of the CDR3 is 15 residues. CDR1 and CDR2 from the germline V gene are SGHAT and FQNNGV. CDR3 region: CASNPRWDRPETKYF. DNA for the CDR3: TGTGCCAGCAACCCTCGTTGGGATAGACCAGAGACCAAGTACTTC.

Notes on this clonotype: Since a much larger clone is just one base distant, this may be a read error. V and J are TRBV5-5 and TRBJ2-1; possibly TRBD2 for D (6 bases). Trimming removed 5 bases from V and 4 bases from J, with 31 bases in between. Per germline, CDR1 SGHKS and CDR2 YYEKEE (reference sequence). CDR3 length equals 20 residues. The CDR3 nucleotides read TGTGCCAGCAGTTCTTGGGAGGCGGAAGTAGGGACGGTGAGGTACAATGAGCAGTTCTTC. This encodes CASSSWEAEVGTVRYNEQFF.

The chain recombines TRBV25-1 with TRBJ1-2; 9 nucleotides align to TRBD1. This CDR3 spans 14 amino acids. After removal of 4 bases from V and 3 bases from J, the junction contained 3 bases not matched to a gene. Germline V gene sequence: CDR1 MGHDK, CDR2 SYGVNS. CDR3: CASSGGQGDYGYTF. Written as DNA, the CDR3 is TGTGCCAGCAGTGGGGGACAGGGCGACTATGGCTACACCTTC.

As for this clonotype: A much larger clone lies a single base off, so this may be a read error. This chain uses TRBV6-6 with TRBJ2-1, with D possibly being TRBD2 (6 bases). Trimming stripped 1 base from V and 10 bases from J, with 14 bases between. The CDR3 runs 14 residues. Germline loops: CDR1 MNHNY, CDR2 SVGAGI (reference sequence). CDR3 loop: CASSYLRTNYEQFF. The CDR3 DNA reads as TGTGCCAGCAGTTACTTGAGGACTAACTACGAGCAGTTCTTC.

This clonotype was seen many times. The V call is TRBV5-4, the J call TRBJ2-1; 8 nucleotides agree with TRBD2. Germline loops: CDR1 SGHNT, CDR2 YYREEE (reference sequence). The trim removed 2 bases at V and 10 bases at J, leaving 11 bases unmatched. The CDR3 is made up of 15 amino acids. The CDR3 DNA reads TGTGCCAGCAGCTTCGACGGGAGGGCCCTCGGGGAGCAGTTCTTC. Protein sequence: CASSFDGRALGEQFF.

On this clonotype: A much larger clone is a single base away; this may be a read error. The chain has TRBV11-1 and TRBJ1-1; TRBD1 is a possible D gene (6 bases). Germline CDR1 reads SGHAT; CDR2 reads FQDESV (reference sequence). The CDR3 length is 16 residues. In DNA, the CDR3 is TGTGCCTGCAGCCCCAGACGCGTGGGGGCGAACACTGAAGCTTTCTTT. Encoded protein: CACSPRRVGANTEAFF.

Written as DNA, the CDR3 is TGTGCCAGCAGCATGCACCTTCGGGCGGGAGACGAGCAGTACTTC. Its translation: CASSMHLRAGDEQYF. This chain links TRBV5-6 with TRBJ2-7, with 7 bases identical to TRBD2. The germline V gene encodes CDR1 SGHDT and CDR2 YYEEEE. With 4 bases clipped from V and 5 bases from J, the junction kept 12 bases outside the gene matches. The CDR3 has 15 amino acids.

This clonotype was counted a single time. The germline gene is not matched at one end of the junction; a read error may be the cause. The CDR3 DNA reads as TGCGCCAGCAGCTTGGTCGGTTTAGCGGGGGACAATGAGGAGTTCTTT. This codes for CASSLVGLAGDNEEFF. This chain joins TRBV5-1 and TRBJ2-1; TRBD2 aligns across 9 bases. Germline assignment: CDR1 SGHRS and CDR2 YFSETQ. This CDR3 region has 16 residues.

With regard to this clonotype: At one end the junction does not follow the germline gene, possibly because of a read error. The V and J genes are TRBV11-3 and TRBJ2-3; tentative D call: TRBD1 (5 bases). This CDR3 has 16 amino acids. Germline CDR1 and CDR2: SGHNT and YENEEA. Here the CDR3 DNA reads TGTGCCAGCAACTTAGATTCGAATAGGGGAAGAGATACGCAGTATTTT. It encodes CASNLDSNRGRDTQYF.

This clonotype was detected once. A much larger clone is a single base away; this may be a read error. This chain uses TRBV6-5 with TRBJ2-7; TRBD1 might be the D (5 bases). The germline V gene has CDR1 MNHEY and CDR2 SVGAGI. The CDR3 has 13 amino acids. The CDR3 protein is CTSSSGQAYEQYF. The DNA of the CDR3 is TGTACCAGCAGTTCAGGACAAGCCTACGAGCAGTACTTC.

This clonotype was counted many times. The chain combines TRBV12-3 or TRBV12-4 with TRBJ2-3; D call uncertain. Trimming took 7 bases from V and 4 from J, leaving 15 bases between them. The CDR3 covers 14 residues. CDR3 sequence: CASIYDAVADTQYF. As DNA, the CDR3 is TGTGCCAGCATTTACGACGCGGTGGCAGATACGCAGTATTTT.

This chain links TRBV24-1 with TRBJ2-1; D gene ambiguous. Germline V gene data show CDR1 as KGHDR and CDR2 as SFDVKD. The CDR3 loop spans 12 amino acids. V lost 4 bases and J 9 bases, leaving 9 bases between the germline ends. The CDR3 spells CATSDPLGEQFF. The CDR3 DNA reads TGTGCCACCAGTGACCCGCTGGGTGAGCAGTTCTTC.

Only a few counts were recorded for this clonotype. The rearrangement links TRBV13 to TRBJ2-7; D gene unclear. Germline CDR1 reads PRHDT; CDR2 reads FYEKMQ (reference sequence). V was cut by 1 base and J by 3 bases, with 10 bases left in between. This CDR3 is built from 14 residues. CDR3 nucleotide sequence: TGTGCCAGCAGCTTAGATGAGGATCGCTACGAGCAGTACTTC. Translating gives CASSLDEDRYEQYF.

This clonotype was counted between two and nine times. The rearrangement links TRBV5-8 to TRBJ1-1, with D perhaps matching TRBD1 (5 bases). The CDR3 sequence is 15 residues long. Germline CDR1 reads SGHTS; CDR2 reads YDEGEE. V was pared by 7 bases and J by 7 bases, with 23 bases between. Written as DNA, the CDR3 is TGTGCCAGCGGAGGGACCAGGGCTCCGGGGCGTGAAGCTTTCTTT. Translating it yields CASGGTRAPGREAFF.

The gene calls are TRBV6-1 and TRBJ2-7; D is tentatively TRBD1 or TRBD2 (5 bases each). Germline lookup yields CDR1 MNHNS and CDR2 SASEGT. This CDR3 comprises 15 residues. Trimming cost V 3 bases and J 3 bases, with 15 bases left between them. CDR3 region: CASSEGRLSFYEQYF. CDR3 bases: TGTGCCAGCAGTGAGGGACGTTTAAGCTTCTACGAGCAGTACTTC.

Concerning this clonotype: One end of the junction does not line up with germline, which may come from a read error. J is TRBJ2-6 and V is TRBV11-2; D uncertain. Germline V gene data show CDR1 as SGHAT and CDR2 as FQNNGV. CDR3 length: 16 residues. The CDR3 DNA reads as TGTGCCAGCAGCTCACTTGGGGTCACTTGGGCCAACGTCCTTACTTTC. Its protein is CASSSLGVTWANVLTF.

This clonotype has ten or more counts. V is TRBV4-1 and J is TRBJ2-3; the D is unclear. The germline V and J ends were trimmed by 0 bases and 6 bases, with 22 bases remaining between them. This CDR3 has 18 amino acids. Germline V gives CDR1 MGHRA, CDR2 YSYEKL. Written as DNA, the CDR3 is TGCGCCAGCAGCCAAGAGGTCCACTATTCCCCTACACGTGATACGCAGTATTTT. Encoded protein: CASSQEVHYSPTRDTQYF.

This clonotype was detected a few times. This sequence joins TRBV28 and TRBJ2-7; a possible D gene is TRBD2 (5 bases). Germline loops: CDR1 MDHEN, CDR2 SYDVKM. Deletions cut 2 bases from V and 2 bases from J, with 7 bases between. The CDR3 has 13 amino acids. CDR3 DNA: TGTGCCAGCAGTTTAGAGGGTCCCTACGAGCAGTACTTC. Translating gives CASSLEGPYEQYF.